This record covers a single T cell receptor (beta chain). The antigen is unknown. This sample is part of a study of monozygotic twins with inflammatory bowel disease. Using the 5' RACE reads, TCRdb records one entry per CDR3 protein without DNA. The sample features around 40,000 distinct CDR3 sequences, with 5% to 6% in its top ten. This CDR3 is built from 15 residues. Findings and limits, study-wide: Researchers were unable to tell different T cell subtypes apart. Repertoires of patients may have been made more variable by differing immunosuppressive treatments. Among IBD patients, TCRbeta diversity (inverse Simpson) was lower than in healthy co-twins. The data did not back a single strong IBD-associated clonotype or signal.

The receptor was derived from a human donor with ulcerative colitis or Crohn's disease, or a healthy co-twin of an affected twin (not recorded which). The chain has TRBV1 and TRBJ1-3; TCRdb's assignment of TRBD1 cannot be checked, as there is no DNA. TRBV1 is a documented pseudogene. The sample was blood. The chain's CDR3 is CTSSWDRGSGNTIYF.